This T cell receptor beta chain emerged from a study of blood T cell dynamics during melanoma immunotherapy. Indicated time point: pre-treatment baseline. V lost 0 bases, J lost 1 base, and 10 bases lay in between. Germline V gene data show CDR1 as SGDLS and CDR2 as YYNGEE. CDR3 length: 15 residues. Libraries were prepared by immunoSEQ multiplex PCR; TCRdb keeps only in-frame clonotypes and omits some of them. The sample lists 3,500 to 5,000 clones, roughly 97% occurring once. The receptor's source is a human donor with melanoma. The material was effector memory CD8+ T cells from blood, obtained from a patient treated with checkpoint blockade. The chain uses TRBV9 and TRBJ1-1; D may be TRBD1 (5 bases). CDR3 region: CASSVDDSENTEAFF. The CDR3 DNA reads TGTGCCAGCAGCGTAGACGACAGCGAGAACACTGAAGCTTTCTTT.